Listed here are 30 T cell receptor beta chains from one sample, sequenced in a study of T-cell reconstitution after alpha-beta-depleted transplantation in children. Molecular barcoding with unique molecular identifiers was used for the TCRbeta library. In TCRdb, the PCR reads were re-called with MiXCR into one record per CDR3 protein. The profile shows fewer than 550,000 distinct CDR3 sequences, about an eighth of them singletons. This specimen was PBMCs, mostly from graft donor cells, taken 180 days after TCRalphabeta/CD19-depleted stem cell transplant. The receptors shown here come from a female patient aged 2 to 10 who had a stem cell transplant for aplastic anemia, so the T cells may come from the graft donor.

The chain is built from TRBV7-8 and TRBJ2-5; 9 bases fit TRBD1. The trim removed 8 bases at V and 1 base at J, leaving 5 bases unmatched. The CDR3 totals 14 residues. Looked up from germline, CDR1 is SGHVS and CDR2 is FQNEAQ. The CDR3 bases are TGTGCCAGCCTCCGGGACAGGGTCCAAGAGACCCAGTACTTC. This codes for CASLRDRVQETQYF.

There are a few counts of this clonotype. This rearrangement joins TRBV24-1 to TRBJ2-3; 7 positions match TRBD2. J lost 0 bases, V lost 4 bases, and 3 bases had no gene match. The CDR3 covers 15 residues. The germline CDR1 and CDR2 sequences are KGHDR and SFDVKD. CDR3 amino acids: CATSEKRGSTDTQYF. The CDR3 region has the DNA TGTGCCACCAGTGAGAAGCGGGGTAGCACAGATACGCAGTATTTT.

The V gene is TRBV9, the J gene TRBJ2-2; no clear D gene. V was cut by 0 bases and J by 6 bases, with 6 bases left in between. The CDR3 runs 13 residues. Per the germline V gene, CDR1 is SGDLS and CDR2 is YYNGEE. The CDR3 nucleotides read TGTGCCAGCAGCGTAGCCCCCCCCGGGGAGCTGTTTTTT. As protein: CASSVAPPGELFF. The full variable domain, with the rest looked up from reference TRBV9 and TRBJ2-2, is DSGVTQTPKHLITATGQRVTLRCSPRSGDLSVYWYQQSLDQGLQFLIQYYNGEERAKGNILERFSAQQFPDLHSELNLSSLELGDSALYFCASSVAPPGELFFGEGSRLTVL.

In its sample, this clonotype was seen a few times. This CDR3 is CASSPPQGGDTQYF. DNA of the CDR3: TGTGCCAGCAGCCCACCACAGGGAGGAGATACGCAGTATTTT. This chain links TRBV7-9 with TRBJ2-3, with D possibly called TRBD1 or TRBD2 (6 bases each). Trimming pared 5 bases from V and 5 bases from J, leaving 14 bases between. CDR1 is SEHNR and CDR2 is FQNEAQ in the germline V gene (reference sequence). The CDR3 contains 14 residues.

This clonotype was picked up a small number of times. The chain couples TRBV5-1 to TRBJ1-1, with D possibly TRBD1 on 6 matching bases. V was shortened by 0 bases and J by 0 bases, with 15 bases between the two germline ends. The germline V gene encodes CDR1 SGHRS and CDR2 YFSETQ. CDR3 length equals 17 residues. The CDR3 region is CASSLGGGTGMNTEAFF. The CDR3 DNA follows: TGCGCCAGCAGCTTGGGAGGGGGAACTGGAATGAACACTGAAGCTTTCTTT.

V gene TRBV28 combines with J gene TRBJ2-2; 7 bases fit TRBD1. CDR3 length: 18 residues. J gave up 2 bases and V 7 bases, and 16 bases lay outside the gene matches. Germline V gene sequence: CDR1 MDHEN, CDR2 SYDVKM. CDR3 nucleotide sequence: TGTGCCAGCACACTCTTTTTATACAGGGGCGGAAACACCGGGGAGCTGTTTTTT. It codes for CASTLFLYRGGNTGELFF.

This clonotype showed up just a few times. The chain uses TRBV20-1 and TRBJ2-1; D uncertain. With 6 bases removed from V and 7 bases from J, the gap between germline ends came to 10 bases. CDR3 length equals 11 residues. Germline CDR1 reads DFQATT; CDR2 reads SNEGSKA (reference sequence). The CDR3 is CSACPRNEQFF. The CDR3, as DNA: TGCAGTGCCTGTCCGCGGAATGAGCAGTTCTTC.

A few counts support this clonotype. The CDR3 here is CSARPPRGETQYF. In DNA, the CDR3 is TGCAGTGCTAGACCCCCTCGCGGGGAGACCCAGTACTTC. The rearrangement links TRBV20-1 to TRBJ2-5; D possibly corresponds to TRBD2 (5 bases). The V gene lost 2 bases and the J gene lost 5 bases, with 12 bases spanning the gap. The V gene's germline CDR1 is DFQATT and CDR2 SNEGSKA (reference sequence). The length of the CDR3 is 13 residues.

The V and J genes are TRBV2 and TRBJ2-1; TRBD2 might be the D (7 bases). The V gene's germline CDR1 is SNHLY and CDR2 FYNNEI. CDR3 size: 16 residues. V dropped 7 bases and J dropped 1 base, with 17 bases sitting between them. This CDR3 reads CASTAGAWGSYNEQFF. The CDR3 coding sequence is TGTGCCAGCACGGCGGGGGCCTGGGGGTCCTACAATGAGCAGTTCTTC.

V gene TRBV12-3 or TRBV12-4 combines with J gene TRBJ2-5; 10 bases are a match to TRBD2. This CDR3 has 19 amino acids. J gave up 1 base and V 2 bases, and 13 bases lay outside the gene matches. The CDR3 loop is CASSLLFIGTSDPQETQYF. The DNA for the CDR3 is TGTGCCAGCAGTTTACTCTTTATTGGGACTAGCGACCCCCAAGAGACCCAGTACTTC.

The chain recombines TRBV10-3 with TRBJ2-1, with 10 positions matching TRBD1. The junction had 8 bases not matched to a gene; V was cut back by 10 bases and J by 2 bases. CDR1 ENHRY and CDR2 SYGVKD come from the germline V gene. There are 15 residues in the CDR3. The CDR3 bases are TGTGCCAGCCTACGACAGGGGGCTACCTACAATGAGCAGTTCTTC. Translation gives CASLRQGATYNEQFF.

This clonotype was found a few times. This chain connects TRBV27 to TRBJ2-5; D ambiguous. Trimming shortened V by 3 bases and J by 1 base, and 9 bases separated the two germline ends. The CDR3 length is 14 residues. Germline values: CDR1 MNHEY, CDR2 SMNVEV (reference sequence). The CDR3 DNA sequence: TGTGCCAGCAGTTTTCACAACGGCCAAGAGACCCAGTACTTC. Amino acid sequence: CASSFHNGQETQYF.

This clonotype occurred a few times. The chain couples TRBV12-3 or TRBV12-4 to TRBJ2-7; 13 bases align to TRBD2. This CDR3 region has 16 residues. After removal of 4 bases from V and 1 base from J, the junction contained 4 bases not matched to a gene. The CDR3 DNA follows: TGTGCCAGCAGTTCCCGGACTAGCGGGAGTTCCTACGAGCAGTACGTC. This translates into CASSSRTSGSSYEQYV.

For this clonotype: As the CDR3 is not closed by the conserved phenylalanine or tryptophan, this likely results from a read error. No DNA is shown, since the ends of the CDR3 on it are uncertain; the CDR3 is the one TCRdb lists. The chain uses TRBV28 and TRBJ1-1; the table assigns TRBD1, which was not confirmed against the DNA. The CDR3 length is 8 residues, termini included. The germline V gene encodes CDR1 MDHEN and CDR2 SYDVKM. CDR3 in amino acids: CASRWGLG.

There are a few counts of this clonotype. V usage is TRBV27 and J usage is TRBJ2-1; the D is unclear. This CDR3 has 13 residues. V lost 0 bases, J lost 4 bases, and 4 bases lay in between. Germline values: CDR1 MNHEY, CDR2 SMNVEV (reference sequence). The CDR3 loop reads CASSLSMYNEQFF. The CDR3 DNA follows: TGTGCCAGCAGTTTATCGATGTACAATGAGCAGTTCTTC.

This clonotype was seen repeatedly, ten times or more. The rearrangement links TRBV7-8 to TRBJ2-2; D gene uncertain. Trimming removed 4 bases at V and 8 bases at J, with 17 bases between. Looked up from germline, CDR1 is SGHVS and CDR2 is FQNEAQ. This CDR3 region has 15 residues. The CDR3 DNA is TGTGCCAGCAGCTATAAACTGGACCATCGGGGGGAGCTGTTTTTT. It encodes CASSYKLDHRGELFF.

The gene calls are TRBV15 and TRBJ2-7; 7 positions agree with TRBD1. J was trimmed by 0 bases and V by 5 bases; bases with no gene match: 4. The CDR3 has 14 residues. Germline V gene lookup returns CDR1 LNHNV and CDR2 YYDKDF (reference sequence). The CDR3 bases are TGTGCCACCAGCGGACAGGCCTACTCCTACGAGCAGTACTTC. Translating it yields CATSGQAYSYEQYF. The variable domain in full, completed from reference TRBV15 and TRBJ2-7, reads DAMVIQNPRYQVTQFGKPVTLSCSQTLNHNVMYWYQQKSSQAPKLLFHYYDKDFNNEADTPDNFQSRRPNTSFCFLDIRSPGLGDTAMYLCATSGQAYSYEQYFGPGTRLTVT.

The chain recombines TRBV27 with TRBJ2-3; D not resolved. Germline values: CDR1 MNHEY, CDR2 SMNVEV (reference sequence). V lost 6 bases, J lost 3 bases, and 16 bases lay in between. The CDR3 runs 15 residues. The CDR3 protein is CASRHTWVGTDTQYF. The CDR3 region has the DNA TGTGCCAGCAGGCATACGTGGGTAGGGACAGATACGCAGTATTTT.

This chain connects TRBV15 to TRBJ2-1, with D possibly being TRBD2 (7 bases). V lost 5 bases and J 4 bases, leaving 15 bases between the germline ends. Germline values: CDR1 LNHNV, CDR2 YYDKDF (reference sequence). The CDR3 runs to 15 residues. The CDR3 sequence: CATSRGGEWYNEQFF. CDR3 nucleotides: TGTGCCACCAGCCGAGGGGGGGAGTGGTACAATGAGCAGTTCTTC.

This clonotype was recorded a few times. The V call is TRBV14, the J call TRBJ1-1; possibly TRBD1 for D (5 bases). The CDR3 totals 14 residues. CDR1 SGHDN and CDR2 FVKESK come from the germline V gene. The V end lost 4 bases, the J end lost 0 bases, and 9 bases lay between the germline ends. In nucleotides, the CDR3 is TGTGCCAGCAGCCGGGGACTGATGAACACTGAAGCTTTCTTT. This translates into CASSRGLMNTEAFF.

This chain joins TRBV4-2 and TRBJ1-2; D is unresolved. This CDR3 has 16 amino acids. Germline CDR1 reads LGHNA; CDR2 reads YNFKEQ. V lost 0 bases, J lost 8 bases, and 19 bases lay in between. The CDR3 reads CASSQESRTREGGYTF. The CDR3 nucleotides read TGTGCCAGCAGCCAAGAGTCCAGGACTCGGGAAGGCGGCTACACCTTC.

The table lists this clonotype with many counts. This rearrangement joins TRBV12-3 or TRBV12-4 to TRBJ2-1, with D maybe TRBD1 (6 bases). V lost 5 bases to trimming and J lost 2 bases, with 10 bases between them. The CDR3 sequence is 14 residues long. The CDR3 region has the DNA TGTGCCAGCAGTGTGCAGGGGACCTACAATGAGCAGTTCTTC. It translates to CASSVQGTYNEQFF.

The CDR3 loop is CASMVRPFANYGYTF. DNA of the CDR3: TGTGCCAGCATGGTCAGACCTTTTGCCAACTATGGCTACACCTTC. This rearrangement joins TRBV12-3 or TRBV12-4 to TRBJ1-2, with no clear D. The CDR3 extends over 15 amino acids. Trimming took off 7 bases at V and 2 bases at J, with 17 bases between the two ends.

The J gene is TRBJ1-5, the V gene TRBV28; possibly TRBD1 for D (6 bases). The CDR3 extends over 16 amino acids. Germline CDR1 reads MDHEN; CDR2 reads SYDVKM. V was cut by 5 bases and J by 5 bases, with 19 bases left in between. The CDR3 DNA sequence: TGTGCCAGCAGTGGAGGACAGTTTGGCCCGGATCAGCCCCAGCATTTT. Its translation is CASSGGQFGPDQPQHF.

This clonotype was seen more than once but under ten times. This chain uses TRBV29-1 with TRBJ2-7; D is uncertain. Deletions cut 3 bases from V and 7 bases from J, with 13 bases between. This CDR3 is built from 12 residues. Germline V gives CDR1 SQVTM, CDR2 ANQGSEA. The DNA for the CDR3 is TGCAGCGTTGAGGAACTCAGCGCTGAGCAGTACTTC. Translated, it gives CSVEELSAEQYF.

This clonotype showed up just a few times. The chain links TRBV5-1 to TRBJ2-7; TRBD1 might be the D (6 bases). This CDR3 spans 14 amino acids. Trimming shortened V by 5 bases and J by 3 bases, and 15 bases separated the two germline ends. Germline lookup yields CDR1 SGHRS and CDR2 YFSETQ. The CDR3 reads CASRVTGQNYEQYF. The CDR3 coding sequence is TGCGCCAGCAGGGTTACAGGGCAAAACTACGAGCAGTACTTC.

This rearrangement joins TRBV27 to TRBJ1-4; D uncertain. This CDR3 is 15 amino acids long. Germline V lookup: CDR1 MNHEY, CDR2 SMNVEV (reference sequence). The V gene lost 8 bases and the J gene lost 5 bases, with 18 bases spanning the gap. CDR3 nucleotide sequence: TGTGCCAGCTCCCGTTTACTAACCTCCAATGAAAAACTGTTTTTT. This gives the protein CASSRLLTSNEKLFF.

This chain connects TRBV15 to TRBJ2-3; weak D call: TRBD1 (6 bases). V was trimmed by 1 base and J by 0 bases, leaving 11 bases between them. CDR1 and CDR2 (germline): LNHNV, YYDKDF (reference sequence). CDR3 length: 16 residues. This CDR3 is CATSRGSGDSTDTQYF. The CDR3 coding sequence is TGTGCCACCAGCAGAGGATCAGGGGATAGCACAGATACGCAGTATTTT.

CDR3 nucleotides: TGTGCCAGCAGTTTGGTGCTGCGGTCCGGCTACACCTTC. This encodes CASSLVLRSGYTF. V gene TRBV12-3 or TRBV12-4 combines with J gene TRBJ1-2; no firm D call. The CDR3 totals 13 residues. V lost 3 bases, J lost 8 bases, and 13 bases lay in between.

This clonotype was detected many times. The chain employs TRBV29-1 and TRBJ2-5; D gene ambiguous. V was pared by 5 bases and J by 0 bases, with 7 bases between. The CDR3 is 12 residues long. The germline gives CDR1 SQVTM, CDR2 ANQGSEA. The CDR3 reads CSVLHYQETQYF. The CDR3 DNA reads TGCAGCGTTTTACATTACCAAGAGACCCAGTACTTC.